This TCR beta chain was retrieved from a study of blood T cell repertoires in COVID-19. Study-wide context: COVID-19 samples collected from the United States, Italy and Spain covered acute and convalescent phases. The cDNA or gDNA used as material had been derived from T cells, B-cell-depleted T cells, or PBMCs.

In the authors' workflow: How many nucleated cells were present was estimated from reference gene primer amplification. This table comes from immunoSEQ multiplex PCR, and its TCRdb copy is limited to in-frame clones, with some not included. Clone size and the V and J calls come from that table; the DNA yielded D and trimming. The table shows about 88,000 clones, with 70% to 85% occurring only once. V dropped 1 base and J dropped 4 bases, with 19 bases sitting between them. This CDR3 region has 17 residues. CDR1 and CDR2 from the germline V gene are SGHRS and YFSETQ. The specimen sequenced was peripheral blood. The sequence derives from a woman aged 60 to 75 in a cohort sampled during active or convalescent COVID-19. The chain employs TRBV5-1 and TRBJ2-3; a possible D gene is TRBD2 (5 bases). The CDR3 region has the DNA TGCGCCAGCAGCTTGTACCTCGCTACGGGGATTCCAGATACGCAGTATTTT. This codes for CASSLYLATGIPDTQYF.